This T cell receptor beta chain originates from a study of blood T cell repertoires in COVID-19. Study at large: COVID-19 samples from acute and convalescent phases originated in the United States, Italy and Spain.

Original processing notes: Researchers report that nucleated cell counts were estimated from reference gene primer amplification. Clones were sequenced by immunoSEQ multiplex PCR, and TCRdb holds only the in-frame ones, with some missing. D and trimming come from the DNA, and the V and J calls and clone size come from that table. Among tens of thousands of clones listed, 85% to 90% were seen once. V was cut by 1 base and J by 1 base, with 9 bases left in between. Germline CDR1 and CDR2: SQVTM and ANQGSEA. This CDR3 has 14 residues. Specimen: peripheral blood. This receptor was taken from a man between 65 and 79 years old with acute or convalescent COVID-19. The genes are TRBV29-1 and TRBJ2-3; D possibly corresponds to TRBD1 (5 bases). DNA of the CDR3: TGCAGCGTTGAAGTGGGGCGCGGCACAGATACGCAGTATTTT. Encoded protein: CSVEVGRGTDTQYF.